Each of the 16 T cell receptor beta chains below was sequenced from the same sample in a study of T cells in Graves' hyperthyroidism and ophthalmopathy. RNA transcripts gave rise to amplified TCR beta CDR3 regions. Carried out on the TCR CDR3, a first-round RT-PCR used the HTBI primer set. TCRdb reprocessed the multiplex PCR reads via MiXCR and lists one record per CDR3 protein. The sample contains more than 500,000 distinct CDR3 sequences, approximately 16% of which appear only once. Sequenced: blood. Receptors originate from a woman between 25 and 40 years old with Graves' ophthalmopathy.

In its sample, this clonotype was seen a few times. This chain links TRBV20-1 with TRBJ1-5; D gene unclear. Trimming took 0 bases from V and 0 from J, leaving 9 bases between them. The germline V gene has CDR1 DFQATT and CDR2 SNEGSKA (reference sequence). The CDR3 sequence is 15 residues long. The CDR3 nucleotides are TGCAGTGCTAGAGACCAGGTTTATAGCAATCAGCCCCAGCATTTT. This translates into CSARDQVYSNQPQHF.

This clonotype was seen many times. The chain joins TRBV20-1 to TRBJ2-1; no firm D call. In germline, CDR1 is DFQATT, CDR2 SNEGSKA (reference sequence). CDR3 length: 14 residues. V was trimmed by 3 bases and J by 1 base, leaving 10 bases between them. The CDR3 here is CSASIRVSYNEQFF. The CDR3, as DNA: TGCAGTGCTAGCATCCGGGTTTCCTACAATGAGCAGTTCTTC.

The V and J genes are TRBV29-1 and TRBJ2-7; 9 bases agree with TRBD2. The ends lost 4 bases at V and 3 bases at J; junction bases unmatched: 4. Germline CDR1 SQVTM, CDR2 ANQGSEA. The CDR3 totals 13 residues. The CDR3 protein is CSVGGTSLYEQYF. The CDR3 bases are TGCAGCGTTGGGGGGACTAGCCTCTACGAGCAGTACTTC.

This clonotype was seen ten or more times. The CDR3 bases are TGTGCCAGCAGCTTACTCGGCCAGGGATTTGCAGATACGCAGTATTTT. Its translation is CASSLLGQGFADTQYF. The V gene is TRBV11-2, the J gene TRBJ2-3, with D perhaps TRBD1 (5 bases). Germline CDR1 and CDR2: SGHAT and FQNNGV. The ends were cut back, 2 bases at V and 4 bases at J, with 16 bases in the middle. The CDR3 is 16 residues long.

V usage is TRBV5-1 and J usage is TRBJ2-5; D might be TRBD2 (6 bases). CDR1 and CDR2 from the germline V gene are SGHRS and YFSETQ. The CDR3 is 13 residues long. V was cut by 5 bases and J by 2 bases, with 10 bases left in between. The CDR3 is CASSFGLQETQYF. Written as DNA, the CDR3 is TGCGCCAGCAGTTTCGGACTACAAGAGACCCAGTACTTC.

This clonotype was detected only a few times. The chain couples TRBV6-5 to TRBJ2-2; TRBD1 matches at 7 bases. Germline V CDR1 and CDR2: MNHEY, SVGAGI. The CDR3 totals 17 residues. Unmatched junction bases numbered 10, after V lost 2 bases and J lost 4 bases. CDR3 loop: CASSYVLETGSTGELFF. The DNA of the CDR3 is TGTGCCAGCAGTTACGTTCTGGAGACAGGGTCCACCGGGGAGCTGTTTTTT.

In its sample, this clonotype was seen many times. This chain joins TRBV27 and TRBJ2-7, with TRBD1 matching 7 bases. The V segment lost 2 bases and the J segment 2 bases; nucleotides outside the gene matches: 6. The CDR3 length is 15 residues. CDR1 and CDR2 (germline): MNHEY, SMNVEV (reference sequence). CDR3 region: CASSLTPGQTYEQYF. The DNA of the CDR3 is TGTGCCAGCAGTTTAACCCCGGGACAGACCTACGAGCAGTACTTC.

This clonotype was seen a handful of times. V gene TRBV6-5 combines with J gene TRBJ1-5, with unresolved D. CDR3 size: 15 residues. V gave up 0 bases and J gave up 0 bases, with 6 bases separating them. CDR1 is MNHEY and CDR2 is SVGAGI in the germline V gene. This chain's CDR3 is CASSYSAYSNQPQHF. In DNA form, the CDR3 reads TGTGCCAGCAGTTACTCGGCGTATAGCAATCAGCCCCAGCATTTT.

This clonotype appeared a single time. This could be a read error, since a much larger clone is one nucleotide away. This chain links TRBV6-5 with TRBJ1-5; D is perhaps TRBD1 (5 bases). The CDR3 contains 15 residues. The germline gives CDR1 MNHEY, CDR2 SVGAGI. CDR3 DNA: TGTGCCGGCAGTTCTAGGGGCACTAGCAATCAGCCCCAGCATTTT. This encodes CAGSSRGTSNQPQHF.

CDR3 nucleotide sequence: TGCAGCGTTCGGGGGCAACAAGGGCAGTACTTC. Translated, it gives CSVRGQQGQYF. The chain employs TRBV29-1 and TRBJ2-7; TRBD1 or TRBD2 may be the D gene (6 bases each). This CDR3 has 11 residues. CDR1 is SQVTM, CDR2 ANQGSEA, per germline. V was clipped by 5 bases and J by 9 bases, with 14 bases between them.

There are many counts of this clonotype. The rearrangement links TRBV27 to TRBJ2-7; D is perhaps TRBD1 (5 bases). CDR1 and CDR2 from the germline V gene are MNHEY and SMNVEV (reference sequence). The CDR3 sequence is 14 residues long. V was pared by 6 bases and J by 7 bases, with 19 bases between. Here the CDR3 DNA reads TGTGCCAGCAGGGGCAGTTTGGGGCACTTAGAGCAGTACTTC. Translation: CASRGSLGHLEQYF.

In this sample, this clonotype turned up many times. The gene calls are TRBV11-2 and TRBJ2-2, with a possible D match to TRBD2 (6 bases). CDR1 is SGHAT and CDR2 is FQNNGV in the germline V gene. V lost 1 base and J lost 7, with 10 bases in between. This CDR3 has 14 amino acids. CDR3 in DNA: TGTGCCAGCAGCTTAGGCCAGGGAGGCGGGGAGCTGTTTTTT. The encoded protein is CASSLGQGGGELFF.

This clonotype appeared a few times. The rearrangement joins TRBV7-9 to TRBJ1-1; D ambiguous. CDR1 and CDR2 (germline): SEHNR, FQNEAQ (reference sequence). V shed 5 bases and J shed 1 base, with 11 bases lying between them. The CDR3 covers 14 residues. Here the CDR3 DNA reads TGTGCCAGCAGCCCCGGACTTAGGAACACTGAAGCTTTCTTT. Translating it yields CASSPGLRNTEAFF.

This clonotype was recorded at least ten times. This chain links TRBV7-2 with TRBJ2-1; 7 nucleotides agree with TRBD1. V was pared by 5 bases and J by 3 bases, with 10 bases of the junction left unmatched. Germline CDR1 and CDR2: SGHTA and FQGNSA. This CDR3 has 16 amino acids. Here the CDR3 DNA reads TGTGCCAGCAGCCGATCCGGGACAGCGATCTACAATGAGCAGTTCTTC. The encoded protein is CASSRSGTAIYNEQFF.

The chain links TRBV27 to TRBJ2-7; 12 nucleotides agree with TRBD1. This CDR3 contains 15 residues. In germline, CDR1 is MNHEY, CDR2 SMNVEV (reference sequence). The V gene end was trimmed by 2 bases and the J gene end by 5 bases; junction bases not matched to a gene: 4. The CDR3 coding sequence is TGTGCCAGCAGTTTAGCCGGGACAGGGGGCGACGAGCAGTACTTC. It codes for CASSLAGTGGDEQYF.

The CDR3 DNA follows: TGCAGTGCTAGAAGCTTAGGACTAGCGGGAGACAATGAGCAGTTCTTC. Residues: CSARSLGLAGDNEQFF. V is TRBV20-1 and J is TRBJ2-1, with 13 bases identical to TRBD2. V trimming: 2 bases; J trimming: 5 bases; junction bases outside the gene matches: 6. Germline V gene lookup returns CDR1 DFQATT and CDR2 SNEGSKA (reference sequence). The CDR3 is made up of 16 amino acids.